One sample yielded the 10 T cell receptor beta chains listed below, sequenced in a study of T cell responses to AZD1222 COVID-19 vaccine. Profiling relied on immunoSEQ multiplex PCR, and the TCRdb table lists in-frame clones only, not all of them. The sample includes approximately 180,000 clones, approximately 86% of them seen just once. The specimen comprised peripheral blood, sampled on day 0 of AZD1222 vaccination. The receptors come from an adult in good health.

The rearrangement links TRBV6-5 to TRBJ2-7, with 12 bases lining up with TRBD1. Looked up from germline, CDR1 is MNHEY and CDR2 is SVGAGI. This CDR3 contains 14 residues. V was pared by 5 bases and J by 12 bases, with 11 bases of the junction left unmatched. CDR3 in DNA: TGTGCCAGCAGTAACCGGGACAGGGGGCCCTTTCCGTACTTC. Translating it yields CASSNRDRGPFPYF.

This clone has a single count. The chain links TRBV30 to TRBJ1-6; D unresolved. The CDR3 loop spans 13 amino acids. The V end was cut by 1 base, the J end by 8 bases, with 9 bases between. Germline CDR1 is GTSNPN and CDR2 is SVGIG (reference sequence). CDR3 coding DNA: TGTGCCTGGAGTGGATCCCTCGATTCACCCCTCCACTTT. As protein: CAWSGSLDSPLHF.

V and J are TRBV11-1 and TRBJ2-7, with 9 bases aligning to TRBD1. This CDR3 spans 16 amino acids. V lost 4 bases to trimming and J lost 2 bases; unmatched junction nucleotides: 9. Germline-derived CDR1 and CDR2 are SGHAT and FQDESV (reference sequence). The CDR3 region is CASSSSRTGVAYEQYF. DNA of the CDR3: TGTGCCAGCAGCTCTAGCCGGACAGGGGTAGCCTACGAGCAGTACTTC. Looking up the rest from reference TRBV11-1 and TRBJ2-7 gives the full variable domain: EAEVAQSPRYKITEKSQAVAFWCDPISGHATLYWYRQILGQGPELLVQFQDESVVDDSQLPKDRFSAERLKGVDSTLKIQPAELGDSAMYLCASSSSRTGVAYEQYFGPGTRLTVT.

This chain connects TRBV4-3 to TRBJ1-4, with D maybe TRBD1 (5 bases). Germline assignment: CDR1 LGHNA and CDR2 YSLEER. The length of the CDR3 is 16 residues. The V end lost 3 bases, the J end lost 6 bases, and 17 bases lay between the germline ends. The CDR3, as DNA: TGCGCCAGCAGCCAGGAGGGAGCCGGGGCCCATGAAAAACTGTTTTTT. As protein: CASSQEGAGAHEKLFF.

This clone was detected once. J is TRBJ1-4 and V is TRBV6-5; D remains unclear. V was clipped by 4 bases and J by 5 bases, with 14 bases between them. This CDR3 spans 15 amino acids. Germline V gene lookup returns CDR1 MNHEY and CDR2 SVGAGI. The CDR3 bases are TGTGCCAGCAGTTCCCCCGGGGAAGGGAATGAAAAACTGTTTTTT. This gives the protein CASSSPGEGNEKLFF.

The V and J genes are TRBV4-1 and TRBJ1-2, with a tentative D call TRBD1 (5 bases). The V gene lost 2 bases and the J gene lost 6 bases, with 22 bases spanning the gap. Per germline, CDR1 MGHRA and CDR2 YSYEKL. This CDR3 spans 17 amino acids. The CDR3 reads CASSQPTRGTKGDGYTF. The CDR3 coding sequence is TGCGCCAGCAGCCAACCCACGAGGGGCACTAAAGGGGATGGCTACACCTTC.

The chain employs TRBV1 and TRBJ2-7. TRBV1 is an annotated pseudogene. The CDR3 has 17 amino acids. CDR3 nucleotides: TGCACCAGCAGCCAAGATAGGAGCAGGCGGCGCTCCTACGAGCAGTACTTC. It specifies CTSSQDRSRRRSYEQYF.

CDR3 in DNA: TGTGCCAGCAGCGGCACTAGCGGGGGGAAGACCCAGTACTTC. This gives the protein CASSGTSGGKTQYF. J is TRBJ2-5 and V is TRBV9; 12 bases are shared with TRBD2. Germline V CDR1 and CDR2: SGDLS, YYNGEE. V dropped 3 bases and J dropped 6; count of bases not matched to a gene: 3. This CDR3 spans 14 amino acids.

V and J are TRBV18 and TRBJ2-1; 9 bases are a match to TRBD2. With 2 bases clipped from V and 8 bases from J, the junction kept 13 bases outside the gene matches. Germline V gene sequence: CDR1 KGHSH, CDR2 LQKENI. The CDR3 runs to 17 residues. The CDR3 DNA follows: TGTGCCAGCTCACCATCCCAAATTGCGGGGGGGCAAGATGAGCAGTTCTTC. Its protein is CASSPSQIAGGQDEQFF.

DNA for the CDR3: TGTGCCAGCAGCTTGACGGCGACAGGAGGGAAGAACACTGAAGCTTTCTTT. Translation: CASSLTATGGKNTEAFF. The V call is TRBV7-6, the J call TRBJ1-1, with TRBD1 as a possible D gene (6 bases). The CDR3 runs 17 residues. Germline CDR1 SGHVS, CDR2 FNYEAQ. The V end was cut by 3 bases, the J end by 1 base, with 18 bases between.